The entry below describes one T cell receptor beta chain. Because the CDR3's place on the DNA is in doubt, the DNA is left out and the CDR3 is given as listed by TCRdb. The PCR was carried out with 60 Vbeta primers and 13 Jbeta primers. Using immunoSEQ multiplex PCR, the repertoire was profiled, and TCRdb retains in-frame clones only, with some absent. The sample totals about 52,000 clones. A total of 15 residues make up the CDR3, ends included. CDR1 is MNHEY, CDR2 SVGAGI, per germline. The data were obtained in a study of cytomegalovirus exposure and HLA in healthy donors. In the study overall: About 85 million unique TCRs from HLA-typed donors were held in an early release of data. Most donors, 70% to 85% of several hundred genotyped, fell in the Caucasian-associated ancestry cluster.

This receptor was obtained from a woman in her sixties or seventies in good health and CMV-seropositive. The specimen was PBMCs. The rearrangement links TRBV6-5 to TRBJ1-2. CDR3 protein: CASTIRGKDFRGYTF.